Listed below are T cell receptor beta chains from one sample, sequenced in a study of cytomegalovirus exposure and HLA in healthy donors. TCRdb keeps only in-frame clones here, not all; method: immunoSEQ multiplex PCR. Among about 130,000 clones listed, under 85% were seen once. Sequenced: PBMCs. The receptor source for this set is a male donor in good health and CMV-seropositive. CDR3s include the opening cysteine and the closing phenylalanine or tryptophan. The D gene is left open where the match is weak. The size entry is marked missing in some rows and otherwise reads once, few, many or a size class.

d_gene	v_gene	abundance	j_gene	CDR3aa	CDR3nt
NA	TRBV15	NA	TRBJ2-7	CATSRDQEQYF	TGTGCCACCAGCAGAGATCAAGAGCAGTACTTC
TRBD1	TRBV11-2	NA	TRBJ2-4	CASSLASTGFRIQYF	TGTGCCAGCAGCTTAGCGTCGACAGGGTTTCGCATTCAGTACTTC
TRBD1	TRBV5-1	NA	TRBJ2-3	CASSGTGVVGTDTQYF	TGCGCCAGCTCAGGGACAGGGGTAGTCGGCACAGATACGCAGTATTTT
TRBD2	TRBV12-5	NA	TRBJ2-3	CASGLAGGDTQYF	TGTGCTAGTGGTTTGGCGGGGGGGGATACGCAGTATTTT
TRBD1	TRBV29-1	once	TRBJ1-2	CSVGTGQGAGYTF	TGCAGCGTTGGGACGGGACAGGGGGCTGGCTACACCTTC
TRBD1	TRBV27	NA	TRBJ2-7	CASSHGTGGIYEQYF	TGTGCCAGCAGTCACGGGACAGGGGGCATTTACGAGCAGTACTTC
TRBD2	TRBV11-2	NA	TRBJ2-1	CASSHQRGGGCNEQFF	TGTGCCAGCAGCCACCAGCGGGGGGGTGGATGCAATGAGCAGTTCTTC
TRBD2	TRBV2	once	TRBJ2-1	CASSSRLAGEQFF	TGTGCCAGCAGCTCCCGACTAGCCGGTGAGCAGTTCTTC
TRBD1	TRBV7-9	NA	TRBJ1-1	CASSLALRTGMNTEAFF	TGTGCCAGCAGCTTAGCGCTGAGGACAGGGATGAACACTGAAGCTTTCTTT
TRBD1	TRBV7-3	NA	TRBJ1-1	CASSLKGRQGAGNEAFF	TGTGCCAGCAGCCTCAAGGGGAGACAGGGGGCAGGGAATGAAGCTTTCTTT
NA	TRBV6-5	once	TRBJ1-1	CASSYADSNTEAFF	TGTGCCAGCAGTTACGCCGACAGCAACACTGAAGCTTTCTTT
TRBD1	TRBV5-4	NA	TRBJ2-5	CASSFSTGSGQETQYF	TGTGCCAGCAGCTTCTCGACAGGGTCGGGGCAAGAGACCCAGTACTTC
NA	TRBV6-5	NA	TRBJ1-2	CASRTERGNYGYTF	TGTGCCAGCAGGACAGAGAGGGGGAACTATGGCTACACCTTC
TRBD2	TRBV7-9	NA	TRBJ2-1	CASSHTSGGNSYNEQFF	TGTGCCAGCAGCCACACTAGCGGGGGAAATTCCTACAATGAGCAGTTCTTC
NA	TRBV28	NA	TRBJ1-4	CASSPSRTQRGEKLFF	TGTGCCAGCAGTCCCTCCCGAACACAAAGGGGTGAAAAACTGTTTTTT
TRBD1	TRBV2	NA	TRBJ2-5	CAKTGQGARETQYF	TGTGCCAAAACGGGACAGGGGGCGCGGGAGACCCAGTACTTC
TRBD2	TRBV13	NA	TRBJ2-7	CASSLGTSALRGEQYF	TGTGCCAGCAGCTTAGGGACTAGCGCCTTAAGGGGCGAGCAGTACTTC
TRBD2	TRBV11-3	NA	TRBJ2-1	CASSYGTSWGGEQFF	TGTGCCAGCAGCTATGGGACTAGCTGGGGGGGTGAGCAGTTCTTC
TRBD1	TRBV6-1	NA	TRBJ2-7	CASRTGTGDPYEQYF	TGTGCCAGCAGGACGGGAACAGGGGACCCCTACGAGCAGTACTTC
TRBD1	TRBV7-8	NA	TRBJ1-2	CASSTYRQGASANYGYTF	TGTGCCAGCAGCACATACAGACAGGGGGCGTCGGCTAACTATGGCTACACCTTC
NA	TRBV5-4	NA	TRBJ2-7	CASSWGGPSGSYEQYF	TGTGCCAGCAGCTGGGGGGGGCCTAGCGGTTCCTACGAGCAGTACTTC
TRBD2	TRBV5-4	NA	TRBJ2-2	CASSKGTSGNTGELFF	TGTGCCAGCAGCAAGGGGACTAGCGGAAACACCGGGGAGCTGTTTTTT
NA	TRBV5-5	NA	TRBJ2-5	CASSLTGETQYF	TGTGCCAGCAGCTTGACAGGGGAGACCCAGTACTTC
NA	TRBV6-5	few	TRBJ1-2	CASSYSSGNYGYTF	TGTGCCAGCAGTTACTCGTCAGGGAACTATGGCTACACCTTC
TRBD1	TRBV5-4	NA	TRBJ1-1	CASSLIGGVRTEAFF	TGTGCCAGCAGCTTGATAGGGGGCGTAAGGACTGAAGCTTTCTTT
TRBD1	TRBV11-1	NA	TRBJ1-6	CASSLGTGGTSPLHF	TGTGCCAGCAGCCTAGGGACAGGGGGAACCTCACCCCTCCACTTT
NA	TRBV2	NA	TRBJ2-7	CASSGTGFHEQYF	TGTGCCAGCAGCGGCACAGGGTTCCACGAGCAGTACTTC
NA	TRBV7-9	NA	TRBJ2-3	CSSSSFTDTQYF	TGTTCCAGCAGCTCCTTCACAGATACGCAGTATTTT
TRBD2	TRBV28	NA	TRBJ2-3	CASSLDLAGGADTQYF	TGTGCCAGCAGTTTAGATCTAGCGGGGGGCGCAGATACGCAGTATTTT
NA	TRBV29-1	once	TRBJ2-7	CSVGEALSHYEQYF	TGCAGCGTTGGTGAAGCGCTGTCTCACTACGAGCAGTACTTC
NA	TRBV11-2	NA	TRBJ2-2	CASSLVRGSNTGELFF	TGTGCCAGCAGCTTAGTTCGGGGATCGAACACCGGGGAGCTGTTTTTT
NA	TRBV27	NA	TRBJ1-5	CASSPLGQAGQPQHF	TGTGCCAGTAGCCCCCTCGGGCAGGCGGGTCAGCCCCAGCATTTT